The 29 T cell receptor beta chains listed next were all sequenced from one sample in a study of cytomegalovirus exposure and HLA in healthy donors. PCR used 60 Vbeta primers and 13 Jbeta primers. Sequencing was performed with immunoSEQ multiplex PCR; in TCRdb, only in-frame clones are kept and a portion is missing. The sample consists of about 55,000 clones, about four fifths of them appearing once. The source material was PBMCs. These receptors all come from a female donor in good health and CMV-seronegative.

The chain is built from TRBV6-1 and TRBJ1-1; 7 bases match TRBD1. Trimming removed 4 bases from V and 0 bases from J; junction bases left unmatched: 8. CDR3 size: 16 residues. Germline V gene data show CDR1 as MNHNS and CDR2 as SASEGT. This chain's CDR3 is CASSGQGRGMNTEAFF. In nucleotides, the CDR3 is TGTGCCAGCAGTGGACAGGGTCGGGGGATGAACACTGAAGCTTTCTTT.

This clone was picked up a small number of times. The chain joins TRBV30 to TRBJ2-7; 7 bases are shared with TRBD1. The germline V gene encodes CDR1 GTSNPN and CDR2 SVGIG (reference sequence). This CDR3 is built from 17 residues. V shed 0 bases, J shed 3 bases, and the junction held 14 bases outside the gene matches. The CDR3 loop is CAWSVRQGRRFNYEQYF. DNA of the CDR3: TGTGCCTGGAGTGTACGACAGGGCCGGAGGTTTAACTACGAGCAGTACTTC.

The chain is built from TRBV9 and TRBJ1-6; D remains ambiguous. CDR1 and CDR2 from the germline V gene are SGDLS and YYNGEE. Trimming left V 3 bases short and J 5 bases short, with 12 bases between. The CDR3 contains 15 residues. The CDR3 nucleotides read TGTGCCAGCAGCGGGTCAAGACAAGATAATTCACCCCTCCACTTT. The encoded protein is CASSGSRQDNSPLHF.

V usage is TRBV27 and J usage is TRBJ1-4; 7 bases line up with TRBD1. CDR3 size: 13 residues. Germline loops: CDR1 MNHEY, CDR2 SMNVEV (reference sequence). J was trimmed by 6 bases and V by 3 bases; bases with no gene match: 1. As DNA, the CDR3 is TGTGCCAGCAGTTTCAGGGGGGATGAAAAACTGTTTTTT. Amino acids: CASSFRGDEKLFF.

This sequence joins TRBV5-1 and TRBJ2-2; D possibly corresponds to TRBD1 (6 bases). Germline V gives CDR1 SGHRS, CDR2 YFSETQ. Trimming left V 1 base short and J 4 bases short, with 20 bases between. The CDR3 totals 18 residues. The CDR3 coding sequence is TGCGCCAGCAGCTTGCCTTTCGGGCAGGGGTCGGTCACCGGGGAGCTGTTTTTT. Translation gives CASSLPFGQGSVTGELFF.

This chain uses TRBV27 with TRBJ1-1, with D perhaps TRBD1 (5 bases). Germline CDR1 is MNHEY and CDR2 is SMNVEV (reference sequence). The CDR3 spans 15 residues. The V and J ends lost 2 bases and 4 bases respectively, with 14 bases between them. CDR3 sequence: CASSLQLGLSTEAFF. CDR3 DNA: TGTGCCAGCAGTTTACAACTGGGGCTGAGCACTGAAGCTTTCTTT.

The CDR3 DNA reads TGTGCCAGTAGTGCGAGCAAAAGACAGGGGATAGACTATGGCTACACCTTC. It translates to CASSASKRQGIDYGYTF. This chain connects TRBV19 to TRBJ1-2; 8 bases are a match to TRBD1. In germline, CDR1 is LNHDA, CDR2 SQIVND (reference sequence). This CDR3 is built from 17 residues. J lost 3 bases, V lost 5 bases, and 14 bases had no gene match.

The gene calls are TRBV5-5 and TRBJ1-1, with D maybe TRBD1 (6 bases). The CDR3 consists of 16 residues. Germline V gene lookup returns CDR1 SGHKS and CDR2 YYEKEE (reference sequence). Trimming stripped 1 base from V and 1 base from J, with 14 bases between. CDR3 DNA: TGTGCCAGCAGCTTGAAGGTCTCGACAGGGAACACTGAAGCTTTCTTT. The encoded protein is CASSLKVSTGNTEAFF.

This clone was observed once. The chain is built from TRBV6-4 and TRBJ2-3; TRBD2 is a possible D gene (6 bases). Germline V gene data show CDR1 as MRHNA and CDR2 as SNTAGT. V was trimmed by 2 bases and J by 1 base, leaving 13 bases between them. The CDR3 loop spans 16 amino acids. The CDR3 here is CASSDRRGRGTDTQYF. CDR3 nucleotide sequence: TGTGCCAGCAGTGACCGGAGGGGCCGGGGCACAGATACGCAGTATTTT.

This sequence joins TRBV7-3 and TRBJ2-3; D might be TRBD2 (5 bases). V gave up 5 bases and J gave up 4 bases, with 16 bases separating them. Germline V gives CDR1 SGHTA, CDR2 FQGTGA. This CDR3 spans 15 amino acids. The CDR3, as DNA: TGTGCCAGCAGCCTACACCCAGAGAGGGCAGATACGCAGTATTTT. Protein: CASSLHPERADTQYF.

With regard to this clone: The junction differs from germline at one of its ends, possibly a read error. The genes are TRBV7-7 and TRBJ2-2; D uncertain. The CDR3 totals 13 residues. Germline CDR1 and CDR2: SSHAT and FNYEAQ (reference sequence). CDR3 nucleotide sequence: TGTGCTAGCAGCTTAAGCGAGGCCGGGGAGCTGTTTTTT. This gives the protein CASSLSEAGELFF.

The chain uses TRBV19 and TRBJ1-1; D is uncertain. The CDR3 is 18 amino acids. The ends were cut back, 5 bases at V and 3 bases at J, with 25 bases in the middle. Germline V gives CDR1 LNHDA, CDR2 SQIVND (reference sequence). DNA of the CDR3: TGTGCCAGTAGTTTCGGCTATCGTCGACGCTCACGGGACACTGAAGCTTTCTTT. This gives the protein CASSFGYRRRSRDTEAFF.

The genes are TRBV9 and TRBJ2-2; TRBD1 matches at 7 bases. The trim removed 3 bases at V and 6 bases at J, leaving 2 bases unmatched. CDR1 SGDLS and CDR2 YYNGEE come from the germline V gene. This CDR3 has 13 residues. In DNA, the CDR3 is TGTGCCAGCAGCGGACAGGGTCCCGGGGAGCTGTTTTTT. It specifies CASSGQGPGELFF.

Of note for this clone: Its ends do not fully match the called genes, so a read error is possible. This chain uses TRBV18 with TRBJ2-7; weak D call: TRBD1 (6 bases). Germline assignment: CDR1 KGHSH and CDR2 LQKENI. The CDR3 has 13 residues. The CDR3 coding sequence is TGTGCCAGCTCACCAACTCTAGACGGCGAGGGGGACTTC. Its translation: CASSPTLDGEGDF.

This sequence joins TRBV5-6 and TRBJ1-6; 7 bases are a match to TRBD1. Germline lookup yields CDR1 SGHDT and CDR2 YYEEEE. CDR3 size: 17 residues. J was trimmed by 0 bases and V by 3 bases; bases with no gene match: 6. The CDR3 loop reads CASSSAGGSSYNSPLHF. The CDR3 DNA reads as TGTGCCAGCAGCTCGGCAGGGGGGAGCTCCTATAATTCACCCCTCCACTTT. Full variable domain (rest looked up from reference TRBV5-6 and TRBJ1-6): DAGVTQSPTHLIKTRGQQVTLRCSPKSGHDTVSWYQQALGQGPQFIFQYYEEEERQRGNFPDRFSGHQFPNYSSELNVNALLLGDSALYLCASSSAGGSSYNSPLHFGNGTRLTVT.

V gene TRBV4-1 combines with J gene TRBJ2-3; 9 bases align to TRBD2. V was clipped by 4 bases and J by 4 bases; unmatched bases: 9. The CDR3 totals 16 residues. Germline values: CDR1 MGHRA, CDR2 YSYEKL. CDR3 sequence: CASSPQGGGAPDTQYF. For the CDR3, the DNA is TGCGCCAGCAGCCCACAAGGCGGGGGGGCCCCAGATACGCAGTATTTT.

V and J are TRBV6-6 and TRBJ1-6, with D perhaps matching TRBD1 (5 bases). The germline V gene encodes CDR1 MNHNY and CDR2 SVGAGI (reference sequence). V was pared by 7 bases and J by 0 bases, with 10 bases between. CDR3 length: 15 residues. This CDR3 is CASIDSLSYNSPLHF. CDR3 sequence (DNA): TGTGCCAGCATTGACAGTCTCTCCTATAATTCACCCCTCCACTTT.

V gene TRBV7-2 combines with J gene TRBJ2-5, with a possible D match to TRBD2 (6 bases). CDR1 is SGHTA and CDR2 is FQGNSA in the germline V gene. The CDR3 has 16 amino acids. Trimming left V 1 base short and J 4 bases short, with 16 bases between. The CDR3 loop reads CASSLVGGAGIETQYF. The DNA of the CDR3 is TGTGCCAGCAGCTTAGTTGGAGGGGCAGGGATAGAGACCCAGTACTTC.

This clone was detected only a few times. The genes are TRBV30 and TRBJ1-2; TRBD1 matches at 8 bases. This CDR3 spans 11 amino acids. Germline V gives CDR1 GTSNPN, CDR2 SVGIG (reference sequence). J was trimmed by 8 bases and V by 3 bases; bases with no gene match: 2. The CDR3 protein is CAWRTGGGYTF. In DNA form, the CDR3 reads TGTGCCTGGAGAACAGGGGGAGGCTACACCTTC. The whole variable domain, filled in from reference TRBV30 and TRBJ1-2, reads SQTIHQWPATLVQPVGSPLSLECTVEGTSNPNLYWYRQAAGRGLQLLFYSVGIGQISSEVPQNLSASRPQDRQFILSSKKLLLSDSGFYLCAWRTGGGYTFGSGTRLTVV.

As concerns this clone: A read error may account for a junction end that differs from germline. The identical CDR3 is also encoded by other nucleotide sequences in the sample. The CDR3 protein is CASSVDVTQETQYF. In DNA, the CDR3 is TGTGCCAGTAGTGTGGATGTGACTCAAGAGACCCAGTACTTC. The chain links TRBV2 to TRBJ2-5; D remains unclear. The CDR3 totals 14 residues. The germline gives CDR1 SNHLY, CDR2 FYNNEI.

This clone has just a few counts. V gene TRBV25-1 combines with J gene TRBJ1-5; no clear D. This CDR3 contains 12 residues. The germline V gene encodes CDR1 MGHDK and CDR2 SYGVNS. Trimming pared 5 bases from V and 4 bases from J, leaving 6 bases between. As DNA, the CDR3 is TGTGCCAGCAGTTTTCAAAATCAGCCCCAGCATTTT. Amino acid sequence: CASSFQNQPQHF.

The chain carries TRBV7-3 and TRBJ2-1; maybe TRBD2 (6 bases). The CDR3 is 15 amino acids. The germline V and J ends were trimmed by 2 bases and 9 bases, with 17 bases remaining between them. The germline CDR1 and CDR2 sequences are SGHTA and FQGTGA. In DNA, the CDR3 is TGTGCCAGCAGCTTACTGGACTCGGGGGTCACTGAGCAGTTCTTC. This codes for CASSLLDSGVTEQFF.

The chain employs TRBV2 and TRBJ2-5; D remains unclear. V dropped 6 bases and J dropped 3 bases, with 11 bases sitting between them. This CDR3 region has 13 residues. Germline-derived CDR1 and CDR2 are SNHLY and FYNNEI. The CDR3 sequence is CASSIGAEETQYF. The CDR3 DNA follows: TGTGCCAGCAGCATAGGAGCCGAAGAGACCCAGTACTTC.

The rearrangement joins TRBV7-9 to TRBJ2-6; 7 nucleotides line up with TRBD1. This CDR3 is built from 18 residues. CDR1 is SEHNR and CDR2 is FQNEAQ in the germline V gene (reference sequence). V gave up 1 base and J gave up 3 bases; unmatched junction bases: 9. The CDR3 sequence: CASSLDYPGGYGANVLTF. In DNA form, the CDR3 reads TGTGCCAGCAGCTTAGATTACCCAGGGGGTTATGGGGCCAACGTCCTGACTTTC.

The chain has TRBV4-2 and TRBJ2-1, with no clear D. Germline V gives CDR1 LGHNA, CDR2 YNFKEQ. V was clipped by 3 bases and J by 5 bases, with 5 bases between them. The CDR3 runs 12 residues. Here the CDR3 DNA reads TGTGCCAGCAGCCAGAGTAACAATGAGCAGTTCTTC. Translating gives CASSQSNNEQFF.

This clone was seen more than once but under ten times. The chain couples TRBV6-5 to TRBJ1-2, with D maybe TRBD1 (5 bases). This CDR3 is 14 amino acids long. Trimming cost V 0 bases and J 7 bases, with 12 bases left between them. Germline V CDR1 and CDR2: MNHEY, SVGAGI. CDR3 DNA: TGTGCCAGCAGTTACTCGTTAGGGGCGCGTGGCTACACCTTC. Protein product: CASSYSLGARGYTF.

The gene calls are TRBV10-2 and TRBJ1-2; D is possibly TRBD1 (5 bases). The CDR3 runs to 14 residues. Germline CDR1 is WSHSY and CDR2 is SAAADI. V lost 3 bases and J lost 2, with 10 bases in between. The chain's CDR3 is CASSDPPGNYGYTF. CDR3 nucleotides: TGCGCCAGCAGTGACCCCCCAGGGAACTATGGCTACACCTTC.

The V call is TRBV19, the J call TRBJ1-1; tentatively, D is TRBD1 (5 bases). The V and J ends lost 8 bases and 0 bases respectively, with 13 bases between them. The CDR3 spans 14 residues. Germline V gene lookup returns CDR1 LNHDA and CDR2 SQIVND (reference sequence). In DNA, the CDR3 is TGTGCCAGTGGATCCGGGGGGGTGAACACTGAAGCTTTCTTT. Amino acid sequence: CASGSGGVNTEAFF.

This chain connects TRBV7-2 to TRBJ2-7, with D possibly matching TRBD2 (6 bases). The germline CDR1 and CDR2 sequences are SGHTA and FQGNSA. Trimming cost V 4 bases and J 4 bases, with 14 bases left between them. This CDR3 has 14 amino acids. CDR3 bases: TGTGCCAGCAGCTCGTTTGCGGGGACTTACGAGCAGTACTTC. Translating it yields CASSSFAGTYEQYF.